A single sample is the source of the 11 T cell receptor beta chains below, sequenced in a study of cytomegalovirus exposure and HLA in healthy donors. The primer mix had 60 Vbeta and 13 Jbeta primers. Only in-frame clones appear in the TCRdb table, and some are missing; sequencing was by immunoSEQ multiplex PCR. Of some 57,000 clones listed, approximately 52% are singletons. The specimen was PBMCs. The receptors come from a human donor in good health.

This clone was seen a handful of times. The chain recombines TRBV5-5 with TRBJ1-1, with unresolved D. CDR1 is SGHKS and CDR2 is YYEKEE in the germline V gene (reference sequence). This CDR3 spans 13 amino acids. With 2 bases removed from V and 6 bases from J, the gap between germline ends came to 11 bases. Here the CDR3 reads CASSFSSGSEAFF. CDR3 sequence (DNA): TGTGCCAGCAGCTTTTCGTCCGGGTCTGAAGCTTTCTTT. The full variable domain, completed using reference TRBV5-5 and TRBJ1-1, is DAGVTQSPTHLIKTRGQQVTLRCSPISGHKSVSWYQQVLGQGPQFIFQYYEKEERGRGNFPDRFSARQFPNYSSELNVNALLLGDSALYLCASSFSSGSEAFFGQGTRLTVV.

The V call is TRBV5-1, the J call TRBJ1-1; D possibly corresponds to TRBD1 (5 bases). Between the trimmed V and J ends, which lost 1 base and 3 bases, there was a span of 13 bases. Germline CDR1 is SGHRS and CDR2 is YFSETQ. The CDR3 runs to 15 residues. The CDR3 reads CASSLNGGSDTEAFF. The CDR3 coding sequence is TGCGCCAGCAGCTTGAACGGGGGATCGGACACTGAAGCTTTCTTT.

The chain carries TRBV7-2 and TRBJ2-2, with D possibly matching TRBD1 (5 bases). The CDR3 runs to 15 residues. V was clipped by 1 base and J by 3 bases, with 9 bases between them. CDR1 is SGHTA, CDR2 FQGNSA, per germline. This CDR3 reads CASSLDPGYTGELFF. CDR3 nucleotide sequence: TGTGCCAGCAGCTTAGACCCAGGGTACACCGGGGAGCTGTTTTTT. The whole variable domain, remainder taken from reference TRBV7-2 and TRBJ2-2, is GAGVSQSPSNKVTEKGKDVELRCDPISGHTALYWYRQSLGQGLEFLIYFQGNSAPDKSGLPSDRFSAERTGGSVSTLTIQRTQQEDSAVYLCASSLDPGYTGELFFGEGSRLTVL.

The chain joins TRBV4-2 to TRBJ2-2; 12 bases are shared with TRBD2. Germline CDR1 LGHNA, CDR2 YNFKEQ. There are 19 residues in the CDR3. V gave up 2 bases and J gave up 5 bases; unmatched junction bases: 12. CDR3 residues: CASSQFEALAGGWTGELFF. CDR3 in DNA: TGTGCCAGCAGCCAATTTGAGGCGCTAGCGGGGGGGTGGACCGGGGAGCTGTTTTTT.

The chain combines TRBV9 with TRBJ2-5; D perhaps matches TRBD1 (6 bases). The germline V gene encodes CDR1 SGDLS and CDR2 YYNGEE. The CDR3 is 17 amino acids. Trimming shortened V by 4 bases and J by 4 bases, and 23 bases separated the two germline ends. The CDR3, as DNA: TGTGCCAGCAGCTCTAGACCGGGGCAGGGGATGGGAGAGACCCAGTACTTC. The encoded protein is CASSSRPGQGMGETQYF.

The sample holds a few counts of this clone. V is TRBV4-3 and J is TRBJ2-2; tentatively, D is TRBD1 (5 bases). Trimming took off 1 base at V and 6 bases at J, with 15 bases between the two ends. This CDR3 is built from 16 residues. The germline V gene has CDR1 LGHNA and CDR2 YSLEER. Here the CDR3 reads CASSQVFLEGAGELFF. The CDR3 coding sequence is TGCGCCAGCAGCCAAGTCTTCCTCGAAGGGGCCGGGGAGCTGTTTTTT.

The chain is built from TRBV4-1 and TRBJ1-4; 10 bases are a match to TRBD1. CDR1 is MGHRA and CDR2 is YSYEKL in the germline V gene. This CDR3 is 15 amino acids long. V lost 4 bases and J lost 3; bases outside the gene matches: 2. As DNA, the CDR3 is TGCGCCAGCAGCCTCGACAGGGGGCCTAATGAAAAACTGTTTTTT. Translation: CASSLDRGPNEKLFF.

Of note for this clone: One end of the junction fails to match germline, which may point to a read error. The chain employs TRBV7-7 and TRBJ1-2, with 8 bases matching TRBD1. This CDR3 is built from 14 residues. From germline, CDR1 is SSHAT and CDR2 FNYEAQ (reference sequence). As DNA, the CDR3 is TGTGCTAGCAGACCTCTGGACAGGGTGGATGGCTACACCTTC. Protein product: CASRPLDRVDGYTF.

This CDR3 is CASSARLAGGFYNEQFF. DNA for the CDR3: TGTGCCAGCAGTGCCCGACTAGCGGGGGGGTTCTACAATGAGCAGTTCTTC. This chain links TRBV2 with TRBJ2-1, with 14 bases aligning to TRBD2. Germline lookup yields CDR1 SNHLY and CDR2 FYNNEI. Losses at the gene ends were 4 bases for V and 3 bases for J; bases not matched to a gene: 5. This CDR3 is 17 amino acids long.

This clone turned up a few times. The rearrangement joins TRBV6-5 to TRBJ2-7, with TRBD1 matching 7 bases. The CDR3 spans 14 residues. Germline values: CDR1 MNHEY, CDR2 SVGAGI. V dropped 2 bases and J dropped 5; count of bases not matched to a gene: 6. The CDR3 is CASSYQTGPHEQYF. Written as DNA, the CDR3 is TGTGCCAGCAGTTACCAGACAGGGCCCCACGAGCAGTACTTC.

V usage is TRBV7-9 and J usage is TRBJ2-7, with D unresolved. The CDR3 has 13 residues. Trimming shortened V by 4 bases and J by 2 bases, and 9 bases separated the two germline ends. The V gene's germline CDR1 is SEHNR and CDR2 FQNEAQ (reference sequence). In DNA form, the CDR3 reads TGTGCCAGCAGCTCCCTCCAGACCTACGAGCAGTACTTC. Its protein is CASSSLQTYEQYF.